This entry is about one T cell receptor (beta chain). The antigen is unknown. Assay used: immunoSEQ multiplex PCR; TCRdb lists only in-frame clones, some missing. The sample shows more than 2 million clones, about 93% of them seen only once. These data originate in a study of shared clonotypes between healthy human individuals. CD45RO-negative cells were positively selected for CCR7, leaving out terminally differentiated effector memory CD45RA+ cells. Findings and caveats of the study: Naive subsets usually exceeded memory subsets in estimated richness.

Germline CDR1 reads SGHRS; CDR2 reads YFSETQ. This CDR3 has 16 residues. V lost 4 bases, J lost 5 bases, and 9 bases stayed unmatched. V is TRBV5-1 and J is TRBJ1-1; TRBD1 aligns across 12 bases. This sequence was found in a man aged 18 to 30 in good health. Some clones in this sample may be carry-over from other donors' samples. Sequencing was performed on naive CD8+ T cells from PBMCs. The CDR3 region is CASSLGTGGLGTEAFF. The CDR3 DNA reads TGCGCCAGCAGCCTGGGGACAGGGGGCTTGGGGACTGAAGCTTTCTTT.